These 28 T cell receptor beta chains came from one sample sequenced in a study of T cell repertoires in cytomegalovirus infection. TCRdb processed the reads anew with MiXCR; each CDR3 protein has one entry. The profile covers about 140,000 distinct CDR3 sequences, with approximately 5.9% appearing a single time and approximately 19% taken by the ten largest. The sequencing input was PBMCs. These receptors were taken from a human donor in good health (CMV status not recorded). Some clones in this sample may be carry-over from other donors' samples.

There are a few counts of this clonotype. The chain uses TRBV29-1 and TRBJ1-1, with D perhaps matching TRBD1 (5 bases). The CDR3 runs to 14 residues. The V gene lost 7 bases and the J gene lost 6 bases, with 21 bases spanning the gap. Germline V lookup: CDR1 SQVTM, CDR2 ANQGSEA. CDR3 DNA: TGCAGCGGCCAATCGATTGGGGGACGCTCTGAAGCTTTCTTT. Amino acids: CSGQSIGGRSEAFF.

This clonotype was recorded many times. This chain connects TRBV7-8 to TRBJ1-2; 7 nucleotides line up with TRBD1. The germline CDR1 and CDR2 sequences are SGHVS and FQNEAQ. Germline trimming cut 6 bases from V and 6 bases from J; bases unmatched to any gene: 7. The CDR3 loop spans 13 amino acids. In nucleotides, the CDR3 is TGTGCCAGCAGTTCTAACAGGGGAGATGGCTACACCTTC. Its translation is CASSSNRGDGYTF.

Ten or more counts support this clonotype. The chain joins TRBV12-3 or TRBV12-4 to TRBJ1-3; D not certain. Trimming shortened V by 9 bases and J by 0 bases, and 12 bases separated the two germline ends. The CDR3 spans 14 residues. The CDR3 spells CASSSGYSGNTIYF. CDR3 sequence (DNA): TGTGCCAGTTCGTCCGGCTACTCTGGAAACACCATATATTTT.

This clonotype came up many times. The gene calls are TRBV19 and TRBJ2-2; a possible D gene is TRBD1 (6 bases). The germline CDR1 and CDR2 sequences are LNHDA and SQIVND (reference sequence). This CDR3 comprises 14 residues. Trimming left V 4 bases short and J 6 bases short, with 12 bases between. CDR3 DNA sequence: TGTGCCAGTAGTAGCCAGGGGAGACCCGGGGAGCTGTTTTTT. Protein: CASSSQGRPGELFF.

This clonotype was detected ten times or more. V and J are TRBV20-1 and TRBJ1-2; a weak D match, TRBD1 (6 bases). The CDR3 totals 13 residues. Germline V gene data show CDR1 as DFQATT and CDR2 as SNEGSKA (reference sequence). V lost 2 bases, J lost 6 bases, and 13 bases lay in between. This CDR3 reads CSARLPRDNGYTF. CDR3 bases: TGCAGTGCTAGATTACCGCGGGACAATGGCTACACCTTC.

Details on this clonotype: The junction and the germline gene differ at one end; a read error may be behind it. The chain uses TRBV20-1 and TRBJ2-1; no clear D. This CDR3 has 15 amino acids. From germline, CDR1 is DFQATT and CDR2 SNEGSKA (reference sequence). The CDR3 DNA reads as TGCAGTGGTAGATCCCTAGGCGCAGTCTACAATGAGCAGTTCTTC. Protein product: CSGRSLGAVYNEQFF.

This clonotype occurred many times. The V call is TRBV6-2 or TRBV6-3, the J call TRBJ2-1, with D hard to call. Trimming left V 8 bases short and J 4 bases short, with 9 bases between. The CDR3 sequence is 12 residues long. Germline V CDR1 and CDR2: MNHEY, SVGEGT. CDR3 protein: CASGLAYNEQFF. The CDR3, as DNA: TGTGCCAGCGGTCTTGCATACAATGAGCAGTTCTTC.

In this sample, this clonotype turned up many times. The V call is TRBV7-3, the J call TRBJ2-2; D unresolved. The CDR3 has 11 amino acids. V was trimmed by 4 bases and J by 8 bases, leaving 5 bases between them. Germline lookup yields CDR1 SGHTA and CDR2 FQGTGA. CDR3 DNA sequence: TGTGCCAGCAGCTACTCGGGGGAGCTGTTTTTT. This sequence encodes CASSYSGELFF.

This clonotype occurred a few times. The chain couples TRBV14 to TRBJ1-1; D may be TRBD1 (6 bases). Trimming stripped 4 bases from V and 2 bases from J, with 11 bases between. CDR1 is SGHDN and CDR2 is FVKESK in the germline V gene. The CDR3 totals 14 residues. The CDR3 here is CASSPQGYNTEAFF. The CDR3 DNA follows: TGTGCCAGCAGCCCACAGGGATACAACACTGAAGCTTTCTTT.

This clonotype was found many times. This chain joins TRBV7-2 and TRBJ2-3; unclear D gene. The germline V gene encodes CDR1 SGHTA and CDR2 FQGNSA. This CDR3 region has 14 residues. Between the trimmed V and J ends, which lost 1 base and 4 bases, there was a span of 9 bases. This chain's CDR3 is CASSLVIGPDTQYF. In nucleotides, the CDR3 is TGTGCCAGCAGCTTAGTGATTGGCCCAGATACGCAGTATTTT.

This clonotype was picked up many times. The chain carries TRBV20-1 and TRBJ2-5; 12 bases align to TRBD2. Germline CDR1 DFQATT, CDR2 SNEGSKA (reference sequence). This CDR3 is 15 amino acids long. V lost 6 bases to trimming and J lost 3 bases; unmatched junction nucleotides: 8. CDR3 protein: CSATPLAGGEETQYF. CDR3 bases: TGCAGTGCCACTCCACTAGCGGGGGGCGAAGAGACCCAGTACTTC.

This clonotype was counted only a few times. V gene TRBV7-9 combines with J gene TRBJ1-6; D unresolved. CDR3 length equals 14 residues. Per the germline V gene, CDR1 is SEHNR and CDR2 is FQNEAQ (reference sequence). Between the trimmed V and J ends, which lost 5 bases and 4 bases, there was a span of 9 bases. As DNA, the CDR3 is TGTGCCAGCAGCGGCGAAGAGTATAATTCACCCCTCCACTTT. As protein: CASSGEEYNSPLHF.

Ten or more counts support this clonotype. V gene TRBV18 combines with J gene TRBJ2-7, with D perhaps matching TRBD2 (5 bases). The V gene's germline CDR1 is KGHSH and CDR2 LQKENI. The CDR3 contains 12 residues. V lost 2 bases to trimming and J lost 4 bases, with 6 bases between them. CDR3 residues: CASSPAGYEQYF. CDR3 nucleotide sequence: TGTGCCAGCTCACCAGCGGGTTACGAGCAGTACTTC.

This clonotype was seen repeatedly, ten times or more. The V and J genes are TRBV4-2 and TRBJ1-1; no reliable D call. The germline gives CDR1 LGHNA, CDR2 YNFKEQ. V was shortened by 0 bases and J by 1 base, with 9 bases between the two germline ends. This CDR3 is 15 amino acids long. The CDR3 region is CASSQDKAENTEAFF. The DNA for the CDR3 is TGTGCCAGCAGCCAAGATAAGGCAGAGAACACTGAAGCTTTCTTT.

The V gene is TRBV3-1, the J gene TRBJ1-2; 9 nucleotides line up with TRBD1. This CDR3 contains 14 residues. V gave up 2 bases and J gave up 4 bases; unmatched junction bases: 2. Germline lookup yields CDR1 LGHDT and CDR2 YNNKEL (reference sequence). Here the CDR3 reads CASSQKGQGYGYTF. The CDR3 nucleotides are TGTGCCAGCAGCCAAAAGGGACAGGGCTATGGCTACACCTTC.

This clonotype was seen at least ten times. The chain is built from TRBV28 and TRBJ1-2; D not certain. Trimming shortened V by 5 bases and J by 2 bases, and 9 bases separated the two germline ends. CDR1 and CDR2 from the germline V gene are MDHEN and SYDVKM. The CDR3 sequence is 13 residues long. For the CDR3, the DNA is TGTGCCAGCAGTCCAGACACGAACTATGGCTACACCTTC. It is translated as CASSPDTNYGYTF.

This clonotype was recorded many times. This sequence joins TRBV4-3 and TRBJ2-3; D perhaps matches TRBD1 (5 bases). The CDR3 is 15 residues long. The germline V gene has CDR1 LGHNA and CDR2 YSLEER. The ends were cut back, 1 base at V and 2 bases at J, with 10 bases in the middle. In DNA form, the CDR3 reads TGCGCCAGCAGCCAAGCGGCAGGGCCCACAGATACGCAGTATTTT. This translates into CASSQAAGPTDTQYF.

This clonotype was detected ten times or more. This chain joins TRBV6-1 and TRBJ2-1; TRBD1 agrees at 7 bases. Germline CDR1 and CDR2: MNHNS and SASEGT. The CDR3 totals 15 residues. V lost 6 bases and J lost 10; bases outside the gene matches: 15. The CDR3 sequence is CASRVTGTALLEQFF. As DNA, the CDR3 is TGTGCCAGCAGAGTTACCGGGACAGCACTTCTCGAGCAGTTCTTC.

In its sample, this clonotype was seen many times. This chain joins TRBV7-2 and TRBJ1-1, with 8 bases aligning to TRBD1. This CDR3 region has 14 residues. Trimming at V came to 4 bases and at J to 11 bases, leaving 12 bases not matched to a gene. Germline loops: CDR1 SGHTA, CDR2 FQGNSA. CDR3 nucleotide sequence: TGTGCCAGCAGCTCCTTAGGACAGGGAGGTATGGCTTTCTTT. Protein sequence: CASSSLGQGGMAFF. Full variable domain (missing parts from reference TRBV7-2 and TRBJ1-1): GAGVSQSPSNKVTEKGKDVELRCDPISGHTALYWYRQSLGQGLEFLIYFQGNSAPDKSGLPSDRFSAERTGGSVSTLTIQRTQQEDSAVYLCASSSLGQGGMAFFGQGTRLTVV.

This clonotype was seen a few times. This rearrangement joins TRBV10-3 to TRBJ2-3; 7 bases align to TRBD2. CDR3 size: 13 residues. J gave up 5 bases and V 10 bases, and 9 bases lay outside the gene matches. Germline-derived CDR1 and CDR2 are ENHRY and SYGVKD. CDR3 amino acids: CASKVPGGDTQYF. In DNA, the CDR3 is TGTGCCAGCAAGGTGCCGGGGGGAGATACGCAGTATTTT.

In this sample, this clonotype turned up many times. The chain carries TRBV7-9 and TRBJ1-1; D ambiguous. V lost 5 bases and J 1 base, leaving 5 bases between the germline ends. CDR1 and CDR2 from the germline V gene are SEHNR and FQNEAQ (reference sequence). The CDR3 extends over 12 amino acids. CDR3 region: CASSPRNTEAFF. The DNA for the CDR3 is TGTGCCAGCAGCCCCAGGAACACTGAAGCTTTCTTT.

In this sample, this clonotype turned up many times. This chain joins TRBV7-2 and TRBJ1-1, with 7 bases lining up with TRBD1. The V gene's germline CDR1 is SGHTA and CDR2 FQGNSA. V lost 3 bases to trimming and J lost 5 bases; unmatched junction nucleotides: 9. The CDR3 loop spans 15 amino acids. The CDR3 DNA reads TGTGCCAGCAGCTTGCAACAGGGGACGTGGACTGAAGCTTTCTTT. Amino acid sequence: CASSLQQGTWTEAFF.

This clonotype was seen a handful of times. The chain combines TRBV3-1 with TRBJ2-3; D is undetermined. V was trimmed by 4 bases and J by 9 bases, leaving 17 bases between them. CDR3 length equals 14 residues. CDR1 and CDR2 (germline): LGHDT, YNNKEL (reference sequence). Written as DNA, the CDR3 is TGTGCCAGCAGCCGACCCACCCAGGCTGGCACGCAGTATTTT. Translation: CASSRPTQAGTQYF.

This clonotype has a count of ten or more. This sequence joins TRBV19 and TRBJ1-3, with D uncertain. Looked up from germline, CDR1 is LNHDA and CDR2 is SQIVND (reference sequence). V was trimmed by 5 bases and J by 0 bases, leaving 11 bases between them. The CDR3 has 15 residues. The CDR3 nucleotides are TGTGCCAGTAGTGTGACGAGGAGCTCTGGAAACACCATATATTTT. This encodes CASSVTRSSGNTIYF.

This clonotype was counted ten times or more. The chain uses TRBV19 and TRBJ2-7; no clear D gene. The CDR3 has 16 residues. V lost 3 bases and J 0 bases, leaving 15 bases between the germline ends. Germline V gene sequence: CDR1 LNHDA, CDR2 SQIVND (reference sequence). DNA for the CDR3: TGTGCCAGTAGTATGCGATCCGGGCCGAACTCCTACGAGCAGTACTTC. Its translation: CASSMRSGPNSYEQYF.

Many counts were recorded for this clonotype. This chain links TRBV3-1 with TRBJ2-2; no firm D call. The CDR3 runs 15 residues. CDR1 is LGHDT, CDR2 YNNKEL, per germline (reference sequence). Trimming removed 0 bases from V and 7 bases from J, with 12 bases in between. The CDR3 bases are TGTGCCAGCAGCCAAGATCCTGGGTTAGGCGGGGAGCTGTTTTTT. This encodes CASSQDPGLGGELFF.

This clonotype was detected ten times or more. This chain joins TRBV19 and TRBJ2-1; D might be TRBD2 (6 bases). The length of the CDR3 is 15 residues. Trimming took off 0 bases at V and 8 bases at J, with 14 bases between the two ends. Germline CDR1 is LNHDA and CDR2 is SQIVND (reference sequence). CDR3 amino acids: CASSIEAGIGDEQFF. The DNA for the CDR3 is TGTGCCAGTAGTATAGAGGCGGGGATCGGTGATGAGCAGTTCTTC.

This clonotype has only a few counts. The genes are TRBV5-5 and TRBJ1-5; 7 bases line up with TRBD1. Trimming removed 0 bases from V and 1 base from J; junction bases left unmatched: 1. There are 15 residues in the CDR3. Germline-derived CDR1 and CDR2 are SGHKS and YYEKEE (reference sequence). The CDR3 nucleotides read TGTGCCAGCAGCTTGGGGGACAGAAGCAATCAGCCCCAGCATTTT. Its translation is CASSLGDRSNQPQHF.